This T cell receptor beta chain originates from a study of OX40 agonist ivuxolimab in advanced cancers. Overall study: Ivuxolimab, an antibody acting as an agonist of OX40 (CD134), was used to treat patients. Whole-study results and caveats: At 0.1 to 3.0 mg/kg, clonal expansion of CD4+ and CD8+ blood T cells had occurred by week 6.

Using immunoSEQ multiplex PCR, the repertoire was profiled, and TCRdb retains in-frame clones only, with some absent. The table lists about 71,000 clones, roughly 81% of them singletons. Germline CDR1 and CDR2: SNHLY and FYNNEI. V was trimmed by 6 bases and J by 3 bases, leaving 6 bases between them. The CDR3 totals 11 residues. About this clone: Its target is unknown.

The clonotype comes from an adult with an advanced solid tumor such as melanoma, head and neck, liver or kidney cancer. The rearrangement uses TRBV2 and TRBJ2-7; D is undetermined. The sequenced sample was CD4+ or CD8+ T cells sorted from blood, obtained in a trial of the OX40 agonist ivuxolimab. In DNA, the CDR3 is TGTGCCAGCAGCAAACTCTACGAGCAGTACTTC. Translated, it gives CASSKLYEQYF. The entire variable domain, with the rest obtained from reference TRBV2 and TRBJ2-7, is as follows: EPEVTQTPSHQVTQMGQEVILRCVPISNHLYFYWYRQILGQKVEFLVSFYNNEISEKSEIFDDQFSVERPDGSNFTLKIRSTKLEDSAMYFCASSKLYEQYFGPGTRLTVT.